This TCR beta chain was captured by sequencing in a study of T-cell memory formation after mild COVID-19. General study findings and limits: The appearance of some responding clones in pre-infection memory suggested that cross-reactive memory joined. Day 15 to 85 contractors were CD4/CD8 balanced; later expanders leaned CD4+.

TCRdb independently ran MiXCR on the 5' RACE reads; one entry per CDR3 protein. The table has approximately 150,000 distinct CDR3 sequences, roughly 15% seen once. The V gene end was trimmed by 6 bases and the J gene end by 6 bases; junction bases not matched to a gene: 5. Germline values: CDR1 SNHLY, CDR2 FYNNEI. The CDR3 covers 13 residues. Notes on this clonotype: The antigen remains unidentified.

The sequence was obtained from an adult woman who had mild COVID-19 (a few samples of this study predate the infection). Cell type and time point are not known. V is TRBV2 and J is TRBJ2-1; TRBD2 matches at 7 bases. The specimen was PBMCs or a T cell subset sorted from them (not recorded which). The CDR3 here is CASRVREGNEQFF. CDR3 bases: TGTGCCAGCAGGGTGAGGGAGGGCAATGAGCAGTTCTTC.